This T cell receptor beta chain came from a study of spatial heterogeneity in lung cancer. Between the trimmed V and J ends, which lost 4 bases and 5 bases, there was a span of 14 bases. The CDR3 consists of 15 residues. The germline CDR1 and CDR2 sequences are SGHVS and FQNEAQ. The study tagged each TCR cDNA molecule with a unique molecular identifier. TCRdb reanalysed the 5' RACE reads using MiXCR and keeps one entry per CDR3 protein. The table has some 22,000 distinct CDR3 sequences, over 4.5% seen once; the top ten hold around a third. This clonotype appeared a few times. Specified time point: sample taken at primary tumor resection.

The sequence derives from a male donor with early-stage non-small cell lung cancer. Specimen: PBMCs, collected at surgery. The gene calls are TRBV7-8 and TRBJ1-4; weak D call: TRBD1 (5 bases). As DNA, the CDR3 is TGTGCCAGCAGCTCCGTTGGGGCCCCGAATGAAAAACTGTTTTTT. It encodes CASSSVGAPNEKLFF. The full variable domain, in which reference TRBV7-8 and TRBJ1-4 provide the parts outside the CDR3, is GAGVSQSPRYKVAKRGQDVALRCDPISGHVSLFWYQQALGQGPEFLTYFQNEAQLDKSGLPSDRFFAERPEGSVSTLKIQRTQQEDSAVYLCASSSVGAPNEKLFFGSGTQLSVL.